Each of the 20 T cell receptor beta chains below was sequenced from the same sample in a study of tumor-infiltrating lymphocytes in primary liver carcinoma (dated by TCRdb to the late 2010s). Without any cell sorting, total RNA and DNA were extracted together from around 18-30 mg of bulk tissue using the AllPrep DNA/RNA mini kit. Instrument used: Illumina HiSeq 2500. Using a constant-region primer and ProtoScript II reverse transcriptase, TCRbeta-specific cDNA was reverse-transcribed from roughly 500 ng total RNA. Construction of the TCRbeta libraries relied on three nested rounds of multiplex PCR, following a slightly modified ARM-PCR procedure. Each of the first two PCR rounds ran for around 10 cycles using multiplex TRBV1-TRBV30 forward primers together with a Cbeta reverse primer. TCRdb passed the public sequencing reads through fastp at Q25 and MiXCR, retaining productive beta sequences. Rows matching on CDR3 protein sequence are summarized as one entry with the most common DNA and genes. The sample yields more than 70,000 distinct CDR3 sequences; approximately 69% were counted once. Approximately 26% of the sample is taken by the ten largest.

Material: tumor-adjacent normal liver tissue. The receptors stem from a man aged 40-49 years with primary liver carcinoma and hepatitis B virus infection.

This clonotype is a singleton in its sample. The chain is built from TRBV6-5 and TRBJ2-6, with D possibly matching TRBD2 (5 bases). The CDR3 loop spans 15 amino acids. The V gene lost 7 bases and the J gene lost 3 bases, with 13 bases spanning the gap. The V gene's germline CDR1 is MNHEY and CDR2 SVGAGI. The CDR3 loop reads CASNSHGVGANVLTF. In DNA form, the CDR3 reads TGTGCCAGCAATTCACACGGGGTTGGGGCCAACGTCCTGACTTTC.

This sequence joins TRBV28 and TRBJ2-7, with 8 bases that match TRBD2. J gave up 5 bases and V 11 bases, and 14 bases lay outside the gene matches. Germline V CDR1 and CDR2: MDHEN, SYDVKM. The CDR3 contains 14 residues. In DNA, the CDR3 is TGTGCCGCCAGTTGGGGGACTAGTCTCCACGAGCAGTACTTC. Protein: CAASWGTSLHEQYF.

With respect to this clonotype: One end of the junction is discordant with germline, which a read error may explain. The chain has TRBV4-1 and TRBJ2-3, with D possibly TRBD1 on 6 matching bases. This CDR3 contains 20 residues. Per the germline V gene, CDR1 is MGHRA and CDR2 is YSYEKL. CDR3 loop: CASSQAIRTDRLVTTDTQYF. DNA for the CDR3: TGCGCCAGTAGCCAGGCTATCAGGACGGACAGATTAGTCACCACAGATACGCAGTATTTT.

This clonotype was recorded at least ten times. The chain is built from TRBV5-4 and TRBJ2-7, with D perhaps TRBD1 (6 bases). The CDR3 is made up of 13 amino acids. The V gene's germline CDR1 is SGHNT and CDR2 YYREEE (reference sequence). Trimming shortened V by 4 bases and J by 7 bases, and 15 bases separated the two germline ends. CDR3 region: CASSVDRLQEQYF. In nucleotides, the CDR3 is TGTGCCAGCAGCGTTGACAGGCTCCAGGAGCAGTACTTC.

As for this clonotype: The junction departs from the called germline gene at one end, perhaps through a read error. The chain links TRBV11-3 to TRBJ2-1; tentative D call: TRBD1 (6 bases). CDR1 is SGHNT and CDR2 is YENEEA in the germline V gene. This CDR3 has 15 amino acids. CDR3 region: CTSSPAGAGYNEQFF. In DNA form, the CDR3 reads TGTACCAGCAGCCCGGCAGGGGCGGGCTACAATGAGCAGTTCTTC.

The chain carries TRBV11-2 and TRBJ2-5; D not resolved. The CDR3 totals 11 residues. Germline loops: CDR1 SGHAT, CDR2 FQNNGV. Trimming left V 5 bases short and J 3 bases short, with 4 bases between. CDR3 region: CASSPEETQYF. In DNA form, the CDR3 reads TGTGCCAGCAGCCCGGAAGAGACCCAGTACTTC.

Concerning this clonotype itself: Possible read error: a much larger clone is one base away. This chain links TRBV6-4 with TRBJ2-6; D remains unclear. Germline lookup yields CDR1 MRHNA and CDR2 SNTAGT. This CDR3 has 14 residues. Written as DNA, the CDR3 is TGTGCCAGCAGTGACAGCTCTGTGGCCAACGTCCTGACTTTC. Translation gives CASSDSSVANVLTF.

The gene calls are TRBV6-1 and TRBJ2-2, with 9 nucleotides matching TRBD1. J was trimmed by 6 bases and V by 9 bases; bases with no gene match: 14. Germline V gives CDR1 MNHNS, CDR2 SASEGT. CDR3 length equals 16 residues. The CDR3 sequence: CASSIYRGRVAGELFF. For the CDR3, the DNA is TGTGCCAGTAGTATATACAGGGGGCGGGTCGCCGGGGAGCTGTTTTTT.

The V and J genes are TRBV6-5 and TRBJ2-3; the D call may be TRBD1 or TRBD2 (6 bases each). V was pared by 10 bases and J by 4 bases, with 21 bases between. Germline values: CDR1 MNHEY, CDR2 SVGAGI. This CDR3 is 15 amino acids long. CDR3 protein: CANSPDSSSADTQYF. The CDR3, as DNA: TGTGCCAACAGCCCGGACAGCTCTAGCGCAGATACGCAGTATTTT.

In this sample, this clonotype turned up once. V usage is TRBV12-3 or TRBV12-4 and J usage is TRBJ2-1, with 8 bases aligning to TRBD2. CDR3 size: 16 residues. Losses at the gene ends were 4 bases for V and 6 bases for J; bases not matched to a gene: 11. As DNA, the CDR3 is TGTGCCAGCAGTTCGCCGGGACTAGAGGGACTCAATGAGCAGTTCTTC. Its protein is CASSSPGLEGLNEQFF.

This clonotype was seen at least ten times. J is TRBJ1-1 and V is TRBV29-1; TRBD1 agrees at 8 bases. Germline CDR1 is SQVTM and CDR2 is ANQGSEA. The CDR3 is 15 amino acids. V trimming: 7 bases; J trimming: 0 bases; junction bases outside the gene matches: 10. The chain's CDR3 is CSGSGGWGMNTEAFF. The CDR3 bases are TGCAGCGGGTCAGGGGGCTGGGGAATGAACACTGAAGCTTTCTTT.

To note about this clonotype: Likely a read error: the CDR3 ends without its conserved phenylalanine or tryptophan. The CDR3 nucleotides read TGTGCCAGCCGAGGGACGGACCTCAGTGAAGCTTTCTTA. Translating it yields CASRGTDLSEAFL. The chain carries TRBV5-6 and TRBJ1-1, with D possibly TRBD1 on 5 matching bases. The CDR3 runs 13 residues. With 7 bases removed from V and 7 bases from J, the gap between germline ends came to 17 bases. Germline CDR1 reads SGHDT; CDR2 reads YYEEEE.

This clonotype occurred once. One junction end does not reproduce the germline sequence, and a read error may be involved. The chain recombines TRBV11-2 with TRBJ2-5; the D gene is possibly TRBD2 (5 bases). Germline V gene sequence: CDR1 SGHAT, CDR2 FQNNGV. The CDR3 is made up of 18 amino acids. The CDR3 is CTSSLDPCSSRRGETQYF. The CDR3 coding sequence is TGTACCAGCAGCTTAGATCCGTGCTCTAGCAGGAGAGGAGAGACCCAGTACTTC.

This clonotype was seen only once. One junction end disagrees with the germline gene, perhaps due to a read error. This chain links TRBV6-1 with TRBJ2-7, with 11 bases lining up with TRBD1. The CDR3 runs to 15 residues. Germline CDR1 is MNHNS and CDR2 is SASEGT. CDR3 residues: CASCETGTGGYEQYF. CDR3 bases: TGTGCCAGCTGTGAGACCGGGACAGGGGGTTACGAGCAGTACTTC.

As concerns this clonotype: One junction end disagrees with the germline gene, perhaps due to a read error. This sequence joins TRBV6-2 or TRBV6-3 and TRBJ2-7; no clear D. Germline V CDR1 and CDR2: MNHEY, SVGEGT. This CDR3 spans 13 amino acids. The CDR3 spells CASSYEVPYEQLF. CDR3 nucleotides: TGTGCCAGCAGTTACGAGGTACCCTACGAGCAGTTATTC.

On this clonotype: The junction and the germline gene differ at one end; a read error may be behind it. The chain has TRBV30 and TRBJ1-3; D uncertain. Germline CDR1 GTSNPN, CDR2 SVGIG (reference sequence). There are 12 residues in the CDR3. The CDR3 bases are TGTACCTGCTTAGGCTCTGGAAACACCATATATTTT. Amino acid sequence: CTCLGSGNTIYF.

Regarding this clonotype: At one of its ends the junction is not consistent with the germline gene, which may arise from a read error. This chain uses TRBV10-3 with TRBJ2-7; no clear D. The germline CDR1 and CDR2 sequences are ENHRY and SYGVKD. This CDR3 contains 12 residues. This chain's CDR3 is CTISEARQEQYF. The CDR3 DNA sequence: TGCACCATCAGTGAAGCCCGGCAAGAGCAGTACTTC.

This chain uses TRBV7-9 with TRBJ1-1; maybe TRBD1 (5 bases). Trimming stripped 1 base from V and 2 bases from J, with 8 bases between. The CDR3 has 14 amino acids. Germline assignment: CDR1 SEHNR and CDR2 FQNEAQ (reference sequence). The CDR3 reads CASSLVGGNTEAFF. The CDR3, as DNA: TGTGCCAGCAGCTTAGTGGGGGGAAACACTGAAGCTTTCTTT.

About this clonotype itself: A read error may account for a junction end that differs from germline. The chain links TRBV10-1 to TRBJ2-3; unclear D gene. The J call is in doubt because the DNA end fits TRBJ1-5 better. The CDR3 length is 13 residues. CDR1 is WNHNN, CDR2 SYGVQD, per germline (reference sequence). CDR3 nucleotide sequence: TGTGCCAGCAGTGCGCGGAGCACAGATACGCAGCATTTT. This translates into CASSARSTDTQHF.

There are many counts of this clonotype. The chain couples TRBV5-1 to TRBJ1-2, with TRBD1 matching over 11 bases. The CDR3 is 16 residues long. The germline V gene encodes CDR1 SGHRS and CDR2 YFSETQ. The ends lost 1 base at V and 3 bases at J; junction bases unmatched: 5. As DNA, the CDR3 is TGCGCCAGCAGCTTGTCACCGGGACAGGGGGACTATGGCTACACCTTC. It is translated as CASSLSPGQGDYGYTF.